This T cell receptor beta chain was sequenced during a study of T cell responses to AZD1222 COVID-19 vaccine. Study information: Second doses that came at about 4 or about 12 weeks were put together.

Clones were read by immunoSEQ multiplex PCR, and TCRdb kept only the in-frame ones, dropping some. This sample carries 100,000 to 150,000 clones, approximately 91% of them seen once, and the ten largest clones take around a quarter. Details on this clone: What it binds is unknown.

The CDR3 totals 14 residues. Unmatched junction bases numbered 4, after V lost 4 bases and J lost 5 bases. CDR1 is MNHEY, CDR2 SVGEGT, per germline. Points from the study as a whole: Clonal diversity may have been underestimated in mostly white British donors. A rise in Spike-specific TCR breadth and depth followed two AZD1222 doses.

This TCR derives from an adult in good health. The chain is built from TRBV6-2 or TRBV6-3 and TRBJ1-4; 7 bases fit TRBD1. Material: peripheral blood, obtained on day 0 of AZD1222 vaccination. CDR3 in amino acids: CASSSGQQNEKLFF. The CDR3 nucleotides are TGTGCCAGCAGTTCGGGACAGCAGAATGAAAAACTGTTTTTT.